Reported below is one T cell receptor (beta chain). The specificity of this receptor is unknown. No per-base quality is available; no much larger clone lies one base away. This sample was included in a study of regulatory and conventional T cells in breast cancer (dated by TCRdb to between 2014 and 2017). Library prep was done by PCR. The run used a 454 GS FLX Titanium. TCRdb reworked the public reads: Q25 trimming with fastp, MiXCR clone assembly, productive beta chains retained. Entries are consolidated by CDR3 protein sequence, retaining the most common genes and DNA. The table for this sample lists over a thousand distinct CDR3 sequences; 67% of them were counted only once. The ten biggest clones cover 4.5% to 6% of the sample. The germline V gene sets CDR1 to SNHLY and CDR2 to FYNNEI. The germline ends are 11 bases apart after V is trimmed by 2 bases and J by 0 bases. The cysteine opens and the phenylalanine closes a CDR3 of 16 amino acids. The retained sequence is limited to the CDR3, 48 bases, with the frame set at the first base.

Sequenced sample: regulatory T cells from blood. The clonotype originates from a female donor in good health. This chain is built from TRBV2 and TRBJ1-5; no D gene is confidently identified. The DNA is as follows: TGTGCCAGCAGTGAACGCGGGGAGGATAGCAATCAGCCCCAGCATTTT. Translated, this is CASSERGEDSNQPQHF.